This record concerns one T cell receptor (beta chain) sequence. Its antigen is unidentified. V was shortened by 7 bases and J by 0 bases, with 9 bases between the two germline ends. Per the germline V gene, CDR1 is SQVTM and CDR2 is ANQGSEA. This CDR3 has 13 residues. This entry belongs to a study of post-analysis software for immune sequencing data. The overall study: In terms of disease course, relapsing-remitting, secondary progressive and progressive-relapsing multiple sclerosis were included.

cDNA libraries for TCR beta contained unique molecular identifiers. In TCRdb, the PCR reads were re-called with MiXCR into one record per CDR3 protein. Of approximately 360,000 distinct CDR3 sequences listed, less than 40% were seen once; the top ten hold about an eighth. Points from the study as a whole: Under F measure analysis, samples from one preparation batch co-clustered strongly. Multiple sclerosis patients had significantly lower normalized Chao1 diversity than controls. Higher frequency in patients than in controls was seen for five TRBV segments, with TRBV5-6, TRBV5-1 and TRBV20-1 among them.

This sequence joins TRBV29-1 and TRBJ2-2; D is possibly TRBD1 (6 bases). This clonotype originated in a girl between 10 and 17 years old with multiple sclerosis. Sequencing used blood. CDR3 in amino acids: CSADSANTGELFF. CDR3 in DNA: TGCAGCGCGGACAGCGCGAACACCGGGGAGCTGTTTTTT.